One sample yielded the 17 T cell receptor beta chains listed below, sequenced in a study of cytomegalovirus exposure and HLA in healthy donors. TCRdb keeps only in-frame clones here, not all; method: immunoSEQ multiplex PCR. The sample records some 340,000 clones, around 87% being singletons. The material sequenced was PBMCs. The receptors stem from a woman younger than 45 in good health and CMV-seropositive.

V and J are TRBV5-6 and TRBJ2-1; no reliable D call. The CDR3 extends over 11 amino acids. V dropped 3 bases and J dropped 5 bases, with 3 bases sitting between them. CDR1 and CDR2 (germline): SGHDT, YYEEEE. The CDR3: CASSWDNEQFF. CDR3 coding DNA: TGTGCCAGCAGCTGGGACAATGAGCAGTTCTTC.

CDR3 region: CASRSTTGGYTF. CDR3 sequence (DNA): TGTGCCAGCAGGTCGACAACGGGGGGCTACACCTTC. The genes are TRBV6-5 and TRBJ1-2; D gene uncertain. Germline CDR1 and CDR2: MNHEY and SVGAGI. V lost 6 bases and J lost 8, with 13 bases in between. The CDR3 consists of 12 residues.

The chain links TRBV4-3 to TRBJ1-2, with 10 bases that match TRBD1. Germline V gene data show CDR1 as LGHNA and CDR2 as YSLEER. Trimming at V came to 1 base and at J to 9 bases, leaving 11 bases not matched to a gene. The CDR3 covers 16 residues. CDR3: CASSQATGTGESRYTF. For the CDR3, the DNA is TGCGCCAGCAGCCAAGCCACCGGGACAGGGGAATCTCGCTACACCTTC.

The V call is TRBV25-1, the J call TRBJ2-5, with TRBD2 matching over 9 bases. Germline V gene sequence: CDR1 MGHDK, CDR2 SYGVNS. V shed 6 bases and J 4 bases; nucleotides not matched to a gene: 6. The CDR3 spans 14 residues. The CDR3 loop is CASRAGGPLETQYF. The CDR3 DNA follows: TGTGCCAGCAGAGCGGGAGGCCCTTTAGAGACCCAGTACTTC.

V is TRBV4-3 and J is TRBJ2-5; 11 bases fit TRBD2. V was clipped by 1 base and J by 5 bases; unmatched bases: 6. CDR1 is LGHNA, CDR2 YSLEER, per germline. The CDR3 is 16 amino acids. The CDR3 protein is CASSQGLAGLPETQYF. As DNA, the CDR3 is TGCGCCAGCAGCCAAGGACTAGCGGGGCTACCGGAGACCCAGTACTTC.

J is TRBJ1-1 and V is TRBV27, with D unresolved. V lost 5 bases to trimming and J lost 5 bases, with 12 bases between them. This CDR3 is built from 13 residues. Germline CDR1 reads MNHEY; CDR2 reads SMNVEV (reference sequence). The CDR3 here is CASSERGGTEAFF. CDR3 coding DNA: TGTGCCAGCAGTGAGCGCGGTGGGACTGAAGCTTTCTTT.

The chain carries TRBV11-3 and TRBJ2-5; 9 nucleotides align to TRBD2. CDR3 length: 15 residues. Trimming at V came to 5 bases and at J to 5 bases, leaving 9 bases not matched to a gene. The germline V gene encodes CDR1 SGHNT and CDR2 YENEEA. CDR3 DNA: TGTGCCAGCAGCCCCGAGCCGACTAGCGGTGAGACCCAGTACTTC. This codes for CASSPEPTSGETQYF. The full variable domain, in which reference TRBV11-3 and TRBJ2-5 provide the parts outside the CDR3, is EAGVVQSPRYKIIEKKQPVAFWCNPISGHNTLYWYLQNLGQGPELLIRYENEEAVDDSQLPKDRFSAERLKGVDSTLKIQPAELGDSAVYLCASSPEPTSGETQYFGPGTRLLVL.

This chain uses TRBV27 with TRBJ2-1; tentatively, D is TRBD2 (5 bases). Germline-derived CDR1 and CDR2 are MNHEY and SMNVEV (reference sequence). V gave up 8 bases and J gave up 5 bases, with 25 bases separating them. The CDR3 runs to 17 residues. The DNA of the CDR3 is TGTGCCAGCTACGGGTTCCGCGAGTCGCGGGTACACAATGAGCAGTTCTTC. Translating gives CASYGFRESRVHNEQFF.

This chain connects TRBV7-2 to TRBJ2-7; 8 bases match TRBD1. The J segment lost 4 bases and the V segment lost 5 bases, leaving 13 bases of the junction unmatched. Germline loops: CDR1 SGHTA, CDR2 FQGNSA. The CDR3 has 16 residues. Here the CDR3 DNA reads TGTGCCAGCAGCCCCGACGACAGGGGCGGAATATACGAGCAGTACTTC. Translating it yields CASSPDDRGGIYEQYF.

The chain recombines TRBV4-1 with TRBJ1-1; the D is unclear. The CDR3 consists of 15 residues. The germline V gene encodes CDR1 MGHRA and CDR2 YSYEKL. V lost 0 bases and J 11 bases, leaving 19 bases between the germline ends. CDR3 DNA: TGCGCCAGCAGCCAAGATTCGACCCGGGTCAAGCGGGCTTTCTTT. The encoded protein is CASSQDSTRVKRAFF.

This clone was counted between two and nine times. Here the CDR3 DNA reads TGTGCCAGCAGTTCTAGCGGGAGGGCCAGGGAGCAGTACTTC. Its translation: CASSSSGRAREQYF. The V call is TRBV28, the J call TRBJ2-7; 12 bases align to TRBD2. V trimming: 4 bases; J trimming: 7 bases; junction bases outside the gene matches: 5. This CDR3 region has 14 residues. Germline CDR1 MDHEN, CDR2 SYDVKM.

CDR3: CASSQGYSGGYTF. CDR3 bases: TGTGCCAGCAGTCAGGGTTATAGCGGTGGCTACACCTTC. J is TRBJ1-2 and V is TRBV28, with TRBD1 as a possible D gene (5 bases). V was pared by 5 bases and J by 7 bases, with 14 bases between. Germline V lookup: CDR1 MDHEN, CDR2 SYDVKM. The CDR3 totals 13 residues.

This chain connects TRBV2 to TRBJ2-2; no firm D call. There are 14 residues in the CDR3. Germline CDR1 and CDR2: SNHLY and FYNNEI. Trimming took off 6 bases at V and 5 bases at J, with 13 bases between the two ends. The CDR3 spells CASRTVRTTGELFF. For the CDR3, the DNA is TGTGCCAGCAGAACCGTACGGACGACCGGGGAGCTGTTTTTT. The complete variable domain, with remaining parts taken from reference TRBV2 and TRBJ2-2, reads EPEVTQTPSHQVTQMGQEVILRCVPISNHLYFYWYRQILGQKVEFLVSFYNNEISEKSEIFDDQFSVERPDGSNFTLKIRSTKLEDSAMYFCASRTVRTTGELFFGEGSRLTVL.

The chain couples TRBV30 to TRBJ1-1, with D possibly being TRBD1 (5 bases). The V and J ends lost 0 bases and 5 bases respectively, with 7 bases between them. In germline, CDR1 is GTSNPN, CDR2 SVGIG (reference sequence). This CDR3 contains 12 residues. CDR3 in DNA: TGTGCCTGGAGTGTATGGGGGACTGAAGCTTTCTTT. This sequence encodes CAWSVWGTEAFF.

In DNA form, the CDR3 reads TGTGCCAGCAGAAAACAGGGGTCTAATGAAAAACTGTTTTTT. The encoded protein is CASRKQGSNEKLFF. The rearrangement links TRBV27 to TRBJ1-4; 7 bases align to TRBD1. The CDR3 has 14 amino acids. V lost 6 bases, J lost 3 bases, and 4 bases stayed unmatched. Germline V lookup: CDR1 MNHEY, CDR2 SMNVEV (reference sequence). Full variable domain (rest looked up from reference TRBV27 and TRBJ1-4): EAQVTQNPRYLITVTGKKLTVTCSQNMNHEYMSWYRQDPGLGLRQIYYSMNVEVTDKGDVPEGYKVSRKEKRNFPLILESPSPNQTSLYFCASRKQGSNEKLFFGSGTQLSVL.

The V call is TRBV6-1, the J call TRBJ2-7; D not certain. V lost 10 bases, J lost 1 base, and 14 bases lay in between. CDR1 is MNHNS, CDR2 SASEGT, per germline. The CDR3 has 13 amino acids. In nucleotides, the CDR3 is TGTGCCACCCAAATGGGGATTTCCTACGAGCAGTACTTC. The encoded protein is CATQMGISYEQYF.

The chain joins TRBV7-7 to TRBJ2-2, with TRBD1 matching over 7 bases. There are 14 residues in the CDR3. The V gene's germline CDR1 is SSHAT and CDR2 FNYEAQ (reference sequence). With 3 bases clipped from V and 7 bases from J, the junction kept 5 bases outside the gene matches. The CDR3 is CASSLGQSIGELFF. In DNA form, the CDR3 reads TGTGCCAGCAGCTTGGGACAGTCGATCGGGGAGCTGTTTTTT. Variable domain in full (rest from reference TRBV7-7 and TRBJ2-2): GAGVSQSPRYKVTKRGQDVTLRCDPISSHATLYWYQQALGQGPEFLTYFNYEAQPDKSGLPSDRFSAERPEGSISTLTIQRTEQRDSAMYRCASSLGQSIGELFFGEGSRLTVL.